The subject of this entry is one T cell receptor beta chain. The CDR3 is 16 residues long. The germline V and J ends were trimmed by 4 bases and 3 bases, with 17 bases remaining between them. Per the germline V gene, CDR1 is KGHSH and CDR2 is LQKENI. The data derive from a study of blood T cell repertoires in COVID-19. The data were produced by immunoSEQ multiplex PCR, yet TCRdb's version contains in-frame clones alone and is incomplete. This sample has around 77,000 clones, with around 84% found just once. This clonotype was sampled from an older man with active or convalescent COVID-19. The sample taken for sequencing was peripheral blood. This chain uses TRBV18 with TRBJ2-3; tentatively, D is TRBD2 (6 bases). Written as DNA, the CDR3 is TGTGCCAGCTCACTAACGTCCGGAGGGTCGACAGATACGCAGTATTTT. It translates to CASSLTSGGSTDTQYF.